The next 22 T cell receptor beta chains were all read from a single sample in a study of T cell repertoires in cytomegalovirus infection. For these TCRs, the target antigens are not known. MiXCR, run by TCRdb on the reads, gives a single entry per CDR3 protein. The sample lists some 500,000 distinct CDR3 sequences, about 39% seen once, with 48% in the top ten. The sequencing here drew on cultured PBMCs, taken from culture after CMV antigen stimulation. These receptors originate from a human donor in good health (CMV status not recorded). Some clones in this sample may be carry-over from other donors' samples.

This chain joins TRBV7-2 and TRBJ2-3; 10 bases line up with TRBD2. The CDR3 sequence is 13 residues long. J lost 12 bases, V lost 5 bases, and 8 bases had no gene match. The germline V gene encodes CDR1 SGHTA and CDR2 FQGNSA. The DNA of the CDR3 is TGTGCCAGCAGCAGAGTACTAGCGGGGCAACAGTATTTT. This sequence encodes CASSRVLAGQQYF.

This clonotype showed up just once. This chain links TRBV7-8 with TRBJ1-5, with TRBD1 identical over 7 bases. After removal of 6 bases from V and 3 bases from J, the junction contained 5 bases not matched to a gene. The germline V gene encodes CDR1 SGHVS and CDR2 FQNEAQ. This CDR3 region has 14 residues. DNA of the CDR3: TGTGCCAGCAGACCCGGGACAGACAATCAGCCCCAGCATTTT. It encodes CASRPGTDNQPQHF.

The chain carries TRBV19 and TRBJ2-7; TRBD1 might be the D (6 bases). The germline V gene encodes CDR1 LNHDA and CDR2 SQIVND (reference sequence). CDR3 size: 13 residues. Trimming removed 4 bases from V and 2 bases from J, with 9 bases in between. CDR3 DNA: TGTGCCAGTAGTACAGGGGACACCTACGAGCAGTACTTC. Its translation: CASSTGDTYEQYF.

V is TRBV5-1 and J is TRBJ1-6, with D unresolved. In germline, CDR1 is SGHRS, CDR2 YFSETQ. V lost 4 bases and J 0 bases, leaving 14 bases between the germline ends. The CDR3 covers 17 residues. The CDR3 region has the DNA TGCGCCAGCAGCCCCCGACACCGGAGCTCCTATAATTCACCCCTCCACTTT. Translating it yields CASSPRHRSSYNSPLHF.

For this clonotype: One end of the junction fails to match germline, which may point to a read error. The V call is TRBV6-5, the J call TRBJ2-7, with 9 bases lining up with TRBD1. This CDR3 comprises 14 residues. The germline gives CDR1 MNHEY, CDR2 SVGAGI. The CDR3 reads CASSFTRGQGIEHF. CDR3 nucleotide sequence: TGTGCCAGCAGTTTTACGCGCGGACAGGGGATCGAGCACTTC.

The rearrangement links TRBV12-3 or TRBV12-4 to TRBJ2-2, with 7 bases aligning to TRBD1. With 3 bases clipped from V and 4 bases from J, the junction kept 5 bases outside the gene matches. The length of the CDR3 is 15 residues. The CDR3 bases are TGTGCCAGCAGTTTCGGACAGGTCGGCACCGGGGAGCTGTTTTTT. The encoded protein is CASSFGQVGTGELFF.

This clonotype was counted a few times. The V and J genes are TRBV6-1 and TRBJ2-7, with 8 bases aligning to TRBD1. Germline CDR1 reads MNHNS; CDR2 reads SASEGT. This CDR3 is 15 amino acids long. V lost 0 bases to trimming and J lost 2 bases; unmatched junction nucleotides: 3. The CDR3 region has the DNA TGTGCCAGCAGTGAAGCCCGGACAGGGACCTACGAGCAGTACTTC. Protein product: CASSEARTGTYEQYF.

This clonotype has a handful of counts. The chain is built from TRBV12-3 or TRBV12-4 and TRBJ1-4; no reliable D call. This CDR3 contains 17 residues. Trimming cost V 4 bases and J 0 bases, with 15 bases left between them. The CDR3 DNA reads as TGTGCCAGCAGTTCTTCCCTCGGCCCGGCAACTAATGAAAAACTGTTTTTT. This encodes CASSSSLGPATNEKLFF.

The chain joins TRBV7-6 to TRBJ2-4, with TRBD2 identical over 10 bases. Germline V gene sequence: CDR1 SGHVS, CDR2 FNYEAQ. This CDR3 comprises 16 residues. V trimming: 5 bases; J trimming: 5 bases; junction bases outside the gene matches: 9. CDR3 in amino acids: CASSPLAGEGENIQYF. DNA of the CDR3: TGTGCCAGCAGCCCTCTAGCGGGAGAAGGTGAAAACATTCAGTACTTC.

The chain uses TRBV2 and TRBJ2-1; D tentatively reads TRBD1 or TRBD2 (5 bases each). With 8 bases removed from V and 9 bases from J, the gap between germline ends came to 14 bases. The CDR3 runs to 12 residues. Germline CDR1 is SNHLY and CDR2 is FYNNEI. The CDR3 region has the DNA TGTGCCAGCCAGGTGGGACGGGGTGAGCAGTTCTTC. This encodes CASQVGRGEQFF.

This clonotype was detected a few times. This rearrangement joins TRBV2 to TRBJ2-1; D is perhaps TRBD2 (6 bases). V was shortened by 0 bases and J by 4 bases, with 19 bases between the two germline ends. This CDR3 spans 18 amino acids. Germline V gene data show CDR1 as SNHLY and CDR2 as FYNNEI. CDR3 DNA sequence: TGTGCCAGCAGTGAAGCGGCTGGGGGAGGAAAGCCTTACAATGAGCAGTTCTTC. This gives the protein CASSEAAGGGKPYNEQFF.

The genes are TRBV6-1 and TRBJ1-1, with D unresolved. The CDR3 runs 16 residues. CDR1 MNHNS and CDR2 SASEGT come from the germline V gene. Trimming removed 2 bases at V and 3 bases at J, with 16 bases between. The CDR3 reads CASSEPITAWDTEAFF. For the CDR3, the DNA is TGTGCCAGCAGTGAACCAATAACCGCCTGGGACACTGAAGCTTTCTTT.

This clonotype was observed a few times. The V call is TRBV6-2 or TRBV6-3, the J call TRBJ1-1, with a weak D call TRBD1 (5 bases). The CDR3 totals 14 residues. The V end was cut by 5 bases, the J end by 3 bases, with 13 bases between. Germline-derived CDR1 and CDR2 are MNHEY and SVGEGT. CDR3 in DNA: TGTGCCAGCAGTCCTCTGGGGGTATACACTGAAGCTTTCTTT. It is translated as CASSPLGVYTEAFF.

The chain joins TRBV6-8 to TRBJ2-1, with 7 positions matching TRBD2. The CDR3 runs 17 residues. With 2 bases clipped from V and 6 bases from J, the junction kept 13 bases outside the gene matches. Germline V CDR1 and CDR2: MNHGY, SAAAGT. CDR3 sequence reads: CASSYPLVAGVPNEQFF. In DNA, the CDR3 is TGTGCCAGCAGTTACCCCTTGGTGGCGGGGGTACCCAATGAGCAGTTCTTC.

The chain joins TRBV7-9 to TRBJ2-7, with 7 positions matching TRBD1. Germline CDR1 and CDR2: SEHNR and FQNEAQ (reference sequence). V trimming: 5 bases; J trimming: 1 base; junction bases outside the gene matches: 5. CDR3 length: 14 residues. For the CDR3, the DNA is TGTGCCAGCAGCACACTGGACAGGTCCTACGAGCAGTACTTC. It translates to CASSTLDRSYEQYF.

V gene TRBV6-6 combines with J gene TRBJ1-1; 7 nucleotides match TRBD1. CDR1 is MNHNY, CDR2 SVGAGI, per germline (reference sequence). V lost 6 bases and J lost 2; bases outside the gene matches: 12. CDR3 length: 16 amino acids. CDR3 DNA sequence: TGTGCCAGCAGCCGCCGGACAGGCGGGTCAAACACTGAAGCTTTCTTT. Protein: CASSRRTGGSNTEAFF.

The chain couples TRBV6-2 or TRBV6-3 to TRBJ1-5; maybe TRBD1 (5 bases). Germline V gives CDR1 MNHEY, CDR2 SVGEGT. V lost 5 bases, J lost 3 bases, and 14 bases lay in between. The CDR3 extends over 15 amino acids. This CDR3 is CASSKTGTLNQPQHF. The CDR3 DNA is TGTGCCAGCAGTAAAACAGGAACACTCAATCAGCCCCAGCATTTT.

V is TRBV12-3 or TRBV12-4 and J is TRBJ1-1, with TRBD1 matching over 7 bases. CDR3 length: 14 residues. J was trimmed by 4 bases and V by 5 bases; bases with no gene match: 7. CDR3: CASSKTGRSTEAFF. For the CDR3, the DNA is TGTGCCAGCAGTAAGACAGGGCGGAGCACTGAAGCTTTCTTT.

The chain couples TRBV6-8 to TRBJ2-2, with 8 positions matching TRBD1. The CDR3 totals 16 residues. The junction had 9 bases not matched to a gene; V was cut back by 4 bases and J by 5 bases. Germline assignment: CDR1 MNHGY and CDR2 SAAAGT. The CDR3 spells CASSFETGAGTGELFF. The CDR3 DNA follows: TGTGCCAGCAGTTTTGAGACAGGGGCCGGTACCGGGGAGCTGTTTTTT.

This clonotype has a handful of counts. V is TRBV7-2 and J is TRBJ2-7; 8 bases match TRBD2. The trim removed 2 bases at V and 8 bases at J, leaving 11 bases unmatched. Looked up from germline, CDR1 is SGHTA and CDR2 is FQGNSA. CDR3 length equals 15 residues. The CDR3 sequence: CASSLRGLVHRQQYF. The CDR3, as DNA: TGTGCCAGCAGCTTAAGGGGACTAGTCCACAGACAGCAGTACTTC.

V gene TRBV19 combines with J gene TRBJ2-1, with D uncertain. Trimming took 8 bases from V and 5 from J, leaving 10 bases between them. The CDR3 has 12 residues. Germline V gives CDR1 LNHDA, CDR2 SQIVND (reference sequence). CDR3 DNA: TGTGCCAGTGGGAAAGTCAACAATGAGCAGTTCTTC. Translating gives CASGKVNNEQFF.

The J gene is TRBJ1-2, the V gene TRBV7-6, with no clear D. This CDR3 contains 12 residues. Germline V lookup: CDR1 SGHVS, CDR2 FNYEAQ. The germline V and J ends were trimmed by 2 bases and 11 bases, with 12 bases remaining between them. CDR3 sequence reads: CASSLNQAKYTF. For the CDR3, the DNA is TGTGCCAGCAGCTTAAATCAGGCGAAGTACACCTTC.